These 5 T cell receptor beta chains originate from one sample sequenced in a study of CD8 T cells in Susac syndrome. Random hexamers were used to reverse transcribe the RNA input (about 0.45 to 1 ug). TCRdb re-derived calls from the immunoSEQ multiplex PCR reads in MiXCR, one entry per CDR3 protein. The sample lists over 150,000 distinct CDR3 sequences; about 93% were seen once. The specimen was CD4+ T cells from PBMCs. The source of these receptors is a human donor with multiple sclerosis.

CDR3 protein: CASSPVGPGVSYEQYF. The CDR3 DNA is TGTGCCAGCTCACCAGTAGGACCAGGGGTTTCCTACGAGCAGTACTTC. The V gene is TRBV18, the J gene TRBJ2-7, with D possibly TRBD1 on 6 matching bases. V lost 2 bases to trimming and J lost 1 base, with 15 bases between them. Germline loops: CDR1 KGHSH, CDR2 LQKENI. This CDR3 has 16 residues.

The chain joins TRBV2 to TRBJ2-1; 10 nucleotides agree with TRBD1. The V and J ends lost 6 bases and 3 bases, in that order; junction bases with no gene match: 11. This CDR3 is built from 17 residues. The V gene's germline CDR1 is SNHLY and CDR2 FYNNEI. The DNA for the CDR3 is TGTGCCAGCAGGCCGGGACAGGGGTACTCTCTCTACAATGAGCAGTTCTTC. Encoded protein: CASRPGQGYSLYNEQFF.

This chain links TRBV20-1 with TRBJ2-1, with a possible D match to TRBD2 (5 bases). This CDR3 contains 13 residues. Germline CDR1 DFQATT, CDR2 SNEGSKA (reference sequence). V lost 5 bases, J lost 10 bases, and 18 bases lay in between. This CDR3 is CSAPSPPGKEQFF. For the CDR3, the DNA is TGCAGTGCTCCTTCACCCCCGGGAAAAGAGCAGTTCTTC.

The table lists this clonotype with a count of one. J is TRBJ1-6 and V is TRBV30; D not certain. V was shortened by 7 bases and J by 1 base, with 11 bases between the two germline ends. Per the germline V gene, CDR1 is GTSNPN and CDR2 is SVGIG (reference sequence). The CDR3 loop spans 14 amino acids. The CDR3 DNA reads as TGTGCCTCCCCAGGATTGTCCTATAATTCACCCCTCCACTTT. Residues: CASPGLSYNSPLHF.

This clonotype was counted between two and nine times. The rearrangement uses TRBV5-4 and TRBJ2-7; TRBD1 aligns across 11 bases. Germline assignment: CDR1 SGHNT and CDR2 YYREEE (reference sequence). V trimming: 5 bases; J trimming: 0 bases; junction bases outside the gene matches: 1. This CDR3 is 14 amino acids long. The CDR3 is CASSGQGASYEQYF. CDR3 bases: TGTGCCAGCAGTGGACAGGGGGCCTCCTACGAGCAGTACTTC.